One sample yielded the 29 T cell receptor beta chains listed below, sequenced in a study of T cells in tuberculosis. The assay was immunoSEQ multiplex PCR, and TCRdb's table has in-frame clones only and misses some. The sample lists about 30,000 clones; just over 90% were seen once. Sequenced sample: PBMCs. The origin of the receptors is a donor between 10 and 35 years old with latent tuberculosis or without tuberculosis infection.

V and J are TRBV6-1 and TRBJ1-6; D remains unclear. Trimming pared 2 bases from V and 4 bases from J, leaving 6 bases between. This CDR3 spans 14 amino acids. CDR1 MNHNS and CDR2 SASEGT come from the germline V gene. CDR3 loop: CASSEMQYNSPLHF. For the CDR3, the DNA is TGTGCCAGCAGTGAAATGCAGTATAATTCACCCCTCCACTTT.

The chain links TRBV5-6 to TRBJ1-5; 9 bases are a match to TRBD1. The CDR3 is 18 residues long. Trimming at V came to 4 bases and at J to 4 bases, leaving 15 bases not matched to a gene. The germline V gene encodes CDR1 SGHDT and CDR2 YYEEEE. CDR3 bases: TGTGCCAGCAGCCACTTCCCGGGACAGGGAGCTCGGAATCAGCCCCAGCATTTT. Protein: CASSHFPGQGARNQPQHF.

The chain is built from TRBV11-2 and TRBJ1-1, with TRBD1 as a possible D gene (6 bases). This CDR3 is 14 amino acids long. V lost 5 bases to trimming and J lost 4 bases, with 14 bases between them. Germline V gives CDR1 SGHAT, CDR2 FQNNGV. DNA of the CDR3: TGTGCCAGCAGCCAACAAGGGGGACCCACTGAAGCTTTCTTT. This gives the protein CASSQQGGPTEAFF. Supplemented by reference TRBV11-2 and TRBJ1-1, the full variable domain reads EAGVAQSPRYKIIEKRQSVAFWCNPISGHATLYWYQQILGQGPKLLIQFQNNGVVDDSQLPKDRFSAERLKGVDSTLKIQPAKLEDSAVYLCASSQQGGPTEAFFGQGTRLTVV.

The gene calls are TRBV6-5 and TRBJ2-7; 9 nucleotides match TRBD2. Looked up from germline, CDR1 is MNHEY and CDR2 is SVGAGI. V gave up 7 bases and J gave up 1 base; unmatched junction bases: 8. CDR3 length: 15 residues. CDR3 amino acids: CASKLDSGGSYEQYF. CDR3 bases: TGTGCCAGCAAGTTGGACAGCGGGGGGTCCTACGAGCAGTACTTC.

The gene calls are TRBV19 and TRBJ2-7; 8 bases map to TRBD2. CDR1 is LNHDA, CDR2 SQIVND, per germline (reference sequence). CDR3 length: 13 amino acids. V was pared by 7 bases and J by 7 bases, with 9 bases of the junction left unmatched. This CDR3 reads CASTTLTGGEQYF. The DNA for the CDR3 is TGTGCCAGTACCACCTTGACGGGAGGGGAGCAGTACTTC.

This chain connects TRBV9 to TRBJ2-1; 11 bases fit TRBD2. V was pared by 4 bases and J by 9 bases, with 9 bases of the junction left unmatched. The CDR3 is 15 residues long. Germline CDR1 is SGDLS and CDR2 is YYNGEE. The CDR3, as DNA: TGTGCCAGCAGCCCCATAGCGGGGGGGCCCACTGAGCAGTTCTTC. It is translated as CASSPIAGGPTEQFF.

The table lists this clone with a count of one. V and J are TRBV10-3 and TRBJ2-2; 9 nucleotides line up with TRBD2. Germline V lookup: CDR1 ENHRY, CDR2 SYGVKD. The length of the CDR3 is 13 residues. Trimming cost V 10 bases and J 2 bases; bases outside gene matches: 2. The CDR3 is CASGGDNTGELFF. CDR3 sequence (DNA): TGTGCCAGCGGGGGGGACAACACCGGGGAGCTGTTTTTT.

V is TRBV7-7 and J is TRBJ2-7; D may be TRBD1 (6 bases). CDR1 is SSHAT, CDR2 FNYEAQ, per germline (reference sequence). This CDR3 comprises 15 residues. Trimming took 4 bases from V and 1 from J, leaving 14 bases between them. In DNA form, the CDR3 reads TGTGCCAGCAGCTACTCAACAGGGCCTTCCTACGAGCAGTACTTC. It encodes CASSYSTGPSYEQYF. Variable domain in full (rest from reference TRBV7-7 and TRBJ2-7): GAGVSQSPRYKVTKRGQDVTLRCDPISSHATLYWYQQALGQGPEFLTYFNYEAQPDKSGLPSDRFSAERPEGSISTLTIQRTEQRDSAMYRCASSYSTGPSYEQYFGPGTRLTVT.

The chain carries TRBV2 and TRBJ2-1, with TRBD2 matching 11 bases. Germline V gene lookup returns CDR1 SNHLY and CDR2 FYNNEI. This CDR3 is 20 amino acids long. V lost 3 bases, J lost 0 bases, and 13 bases stayed unmatched. The DNA for the CDR3 is TGTGCCAGCAGTGAGGGGATATCAACTAGCGGGAGTTTCTCCTACAATGAGCAGTTCTTC. It is translated as CASSEGISTSGSFSYNEQFF.

V usage is TRBV2 and J usage is TRBJ2-2; 7 positions agree with TRBD2. Losses at the gene ends were 7 bases for V and 4 bases for J; bases not matched to a gene: 3. Germline loops: CDR1 SNHLY, CDR2 FYNNEI. This CDR3 region has 13 residues. CDR3 coding DNA: TGTGCCAGCACGGGCGGGAGCACCGGGGAGCTGTTTTTT. Translated, it gives CASTGGSTGELFF. The variable domain in full, with the rest retrieved from reference TRBV2 and TRBJ2-2, is EPEVTQTPSHQVTQMGQEVILRCVPISNHLYFYWYRQILGQKVEFLVSFYNNEISEKSEIFDDQFSVERPDGSNFTLKIRSTKLEDSAMYFCASTGGSTGELFFGEGSRLTVL.

CDR3 protein: CASSYGGNTGELFF. The CDR3 coding sequence is TGTGCCAGCAGTTACGGAGGGAACACCGGGGAGCTGTTTTTT. This chain connects TRBV6-6 to TRBJ2-2; TRBD2 might be the D (5 bases). CDR1 and CDR2 (germline): MNHNY, SVGAGI (reference sequence). The CDR3 length is 14 residues. The germline V and J ends were trimmed by 2 bases and 1 base, with 5 bases remaining between them.

This chain uses TRBV11-2 with TRBJ2-7; TRBD1 agrees at 10 bases. Germline lookup yields CDR1 SGHAT and CDR2 FQNNGV. With V trimmed by 5 bases and J by 1 base, 11 bases remained unmatched. The CDR3 length is 17 residues. The CDR3 protein is CASSPRDRGFWSYEQYF. CDR3 bases: TGTGCCAGCAGCCCCCGGGACAGGGGATTCTGGTCCTACGAGCAGTACTTC.

This sequence joins TRBV18 and TRBJ1-6; TRBD1 agrees at 10 bases. V trimming: 3 bases; J trimming: 9 bases; junction bases outside the gene matches: 5. The CDR3 totals 15 residues. CDR1 is KGHSH, CDR2 LQKENI, per germline. DNA of the CDR3: TGTGCCAGCTCACCCGCCGGGACAGGGGTTTCACCCCTCCACTTT. It translates to CASSPAGTGVSPLHF.

In this sample, this clone turned up once. The chain employs TRBV27 and TRBJ1-6; D remains ambiguous. V dropped 4 bases and J dropped 0 bases, with 13 bases sitting between them. Germline V gives CDR1 MNHEY, CDR2 SMNVEV (reference sequence). The CDR3 has 17 amino acids. Written as DNA, the CDR3 is TGTGCCAGCAGTTACACCCCCGAGGGCTCCTATAATTCACCCCTCCACTTT. Its translation: CASSYTPEGSYNSPLHF.

The CDR3 region is CASSGMSGGYEQYF. The CDR3 DNA is TGTGCCAGCAGTGGAATGAGCGGGGGCTACGAGCAGTACTTC. V and J are TRBV7-2 and TRBJ2-7; 8 bases agree with TRBD2. Germline-derived CDR1 and CDR2 are SGHTA and FQGNSA. CDR3 length equals 14 residues. The V and J ends lost 6 bases and 3 bases, in that order; junction bases with no gene match: 7.

The V and J genes are TRBV28 and TRBJ2-7, with 10 bases identical to TRBD1. V lost 1 base to trimming and J lost 2 bases; unmatched junction nucleotides: 5. CDR1 MDHEN and CDR2 SYDVKM come from the germline V gene. The CDR3 loop spans 16 amino acids. The CDR3 DNA sequence: TGTGCCAGCAGTTTATACCCTGGGACAGGGGCCTACGAGCAGTACTTC. It is translated as CASSLYPGTGAYEQYF. Combining the CDR3 with reference TRBV28 and TRBJ2-7 gives the whole variable domain DVKVTQSSRYLVKRTGEKVFLECVQDMDHENMFWYRQDPGLGLRLIYFSYDVKMKEKGDIPEGYSVSREKKERFSLILESASTNQTSMYLCASSLYPGTGAYEQYFGPGTRLTVT.

V is TRBV6-5 and J is TRBJ2-7; 8 bases fit TRBD1. The CDR3 sequence is 15 residues long. Unmatched junction bases numbered 10, after V lost 6 bases and J lost 3 bases. CDR1 and CDR2 (germline): MNHEY, SVGAGI. The CDR3 DNA follows: TGTGCCAGCAGGCTCAGGGGGCAGACTGGCTACGAGCAGTACTTC. Its translation is CASRLRGQTGYEQYF.

By sample share, this clone is large (0.1 to 1%). This sequence joins TRBV5-5 and TRBJ2-7; possible D gene TRBD1, 6 bases. The CDR3 is 14 amino acids. V lost 5 bases, J lost 7 bases, and 19 bases lay in between. Germline loops: CDR1 SGHKS, CDR2 YYEKEE (reference sequence). The CDR3 reads CASSYNRVGFEQYF. As DNA, the CDR3 is TGTGCCAGCAGTTACAACAGGGTTGGGTTTGAGCAGTACTTC.

With respect to this clone: The CDR3 carries no conserved terminal phenylalanine or tryptophan, so it likely arises from a read error. The DNA is omitted, as the CDR3 cannot be located on it reliably, and the CDR3 follows TCRdb's listing. The genes are TRBV7-9 and TRBJ2-7; the tabulated D call, TRBD1, remains unverified against the DNA. The CDR3 comprises 12 residues, both ends counted. Per germline, CDR1 SEHNR and CDR2 FQNEAQ (reference sequence). CDR3 residues: CASRTASTHIAK.

The chain links TRBV1 to TRBJ2-2; the D call TRBD2 from the table was never checked on the DNA. TRBV1 is a documented pseudogene. The CDR3 has 15 amino acids. CDR3 sequence: CTSSHGTIPPGELFF. The CDR3 DNA reads TGCACCAGCAGCCACGGGACTATCCCCCCCGGGGAGCTGTTTTTT.

The chain is built from TRBV28 and TRBJ1-2; TRBD1 matches 7 bases. Germline CDR1 and CDR2: MDHEN and SYDVKM. The CDR3 is 12 residues long. V lost 10 bases, J lost 7 bases, and 9 bases stayed unmatched. The CDR3 region is CATQTGERGYTF. CDR3 bases: TGTGCCACCCAAACAGGGGAACGTGGCTACACCTTC.

The gene calls are TRBV29-1 and TRBJ1-1, with D possibly matching TRBD1 (5 bases). The CDR3 extends over 13 amino acids. Trimming took off 6 bases at V and 2 bases at J, with 13 bases between the two ends. Germline CDR1 is SQVTM and CDR2 is ANQGSEA. CDR3 sequence reads: CSVVRDFNTEAFF. The DNA of the CDR3 is TGCAGCGTCGTCCGGGACTTTAACACTGAAGCTTTCTTT.

The chain employs TRBV15 and TRBJ1-2; the match to TRBD1 covers 10 bases. J gave up 4 bases and V 2 bases, and 7 bases lay outside the gene matches. This CDR3 has 16 residues. Germline assignment: CDR1 LNHNV and CDR2 YYDKDF (reference sequence). In DNA form, the CDR3 reads TGTGCCACCAGCAGAAAAGGGACAGGGGAGGGCTATGGCTACACCTTC. This codes for CATSRKGTGEGYGYTF.

This sequence joins TRBV27 and TRBJ2-7, with 9 bases matching TRBD2. V lost 3 bases and J lost 0; bases outside the gene matches: 9. The CDR3 consists of 17 residues. In germline, CDR1 is MNHEY, CDR2 SMNVEV (reference sequence). The CDR3 here is CASSLASGRLLSYEQYF. The CDR3 region has the DNA TGTGCCAGCAGTTTGGCCAGCGGGAGGCTACTCTCCTACGAGCAGTACTTC.

The gene calls are TRBV6-5 and TRBJ1-1; D gene ambiguous. Germline V CDR1 and CDR2: MNHEY, SVGAGI. CDR3 length: 13 amino acids. Trimming pared 0 bases from V and 8 bases from J, leaving 10 bases between. CDR3 amino acids: CASSYSPFAEAFF. CDR3 DNA sequence: TGTGCCAGCAGTTACTCCCCTTTTGCGGAAGCTTTCTTT.

The rearrangement links TRBV4-3 to TRBJ2-1, with 7 bases that match TRBD1. V shed 5 bases, J shed 13 bases, and the junction held 14 bases outside the gene matches. In germline, CDR1 is LGHNA, CDR2 YSLEER. The CDR3 totals 14 residues. The CDR3 spells CASSSSRGTPDQFF. The CDR3 DNA is TGCGCCAGCAGCTCTTCCAGGGGGACCCCCGACCAGTTCTTC.

The V gene is TRBV6-6, the J gene TRBJ2-5; TRBD2 aligns across 7 bases. There are 13 residues in the CDR3. The germline gives CDR1 MNHNY, CDR2 SVGAGI (reference sequence). V lost 5 bases and J lost 3; bases outside the gene matches: 3. The CDR3: CASSPRGEETQYF. The CDR3 DNA sequence: TGTGCCAGCAGTCCCCGGGGGGAAGAGACCCAGTACTTC.

V usage is TRBV7-9 and J usage is TRBJ1-1; D call uncertain. This CDR3 is built from 15 residues. V lost 1 base and J lost 0, with 9 bases in between. Germline lookup yields CDR1 SEHNR and CDR2 FQNEAQ (reference sequence). CDR3 coding DNA: TGTGCCAGCAGCTTAGTGTCAGGATTGAACACTGAAGCTTTCTTT. Its translation is CASSLVSGLNTEAFF.

The rearrangement uses TRBV5-1 and TRBJ2-2; 8 nucleotides line up with TRBD1. Losses at the gene ends were 5 bases for V and 6 bases for J; bases not matched to a gene: 9. Germline V CDR1 and CDR2: SGHRS, YFSETQ. This CDR3 region has 15 residues. CDR3 loop: CASSCGQGRAGELFF. CDR3 nucleotides: TGCGCCAGCAGTTGTGGACAGGGACGGGCCGGGGAGCTGTTTTTT.